This T cell receptor beta chain appears in the sequencing data of a study of blood T cell repertoires in COVID-19. Sequencing was performed with immunoSEQ multiplex PCR; in TCRdb, only in-frame clones are kept and a portion is missing. This table has about 210,000 clones, approximately 85% appearing once. The sequenced sample was peripheral blood. The receptor comes from a woman aged 45-65 years with active or convalescent COVID-19.

In DNA form, the CDR3 reads TGTGCCAGTAGCACCGGTTGGGCGACGAAAACCAACGAGCAGTACGTC. Encoded protein: CASSTGWATKTNEQYV. The J gene is TRBJ2-7, the V gene TRBV19; D is ambiguous. Germline CDR1 LNHDA, CDR2 SQIVND (reference sequence). This CDR3 has 16 amino acids. Trimming left V 6 bases short and J 5 bases short, with 23 bases between.